The present entry profiles one T cell receptor (beta chain) with its context. This record comes from a study of T cell responses to AZD1222 COVID-19 vaccine. Deletions cut 4 bases from V and 4 bases from J, with 20 bases between. The CDR3 length is 17 residues. Germline CDR1 and CDR2: LGHDT and YNNKEL (reference sequence). Sequencing was performed with immunoSEQ multiplex PCR; in TCRdb, only in-frame clones are kept and a portion is missing. The data show 100,000 to 150,000 clones, 85% to 90% seen once. The receptor comes from an adult in good health. Sequenced material: peripheral blood, taken on day 0 of AZD1222 vaccination. The chain uses TRBV3-1 (or the pseudogene TRBV3-2) and TRBJ1-3; D gene ambiguous. The chain's CDR3 is CASSPSTTGLGGNTIYF. CDR3 DNA: TGTGCCAGCAGCCCCTCTACGACCGGGCTGGGGGGAAACACCATATATTTT.